What follows is one T cell receptor beta chain and its context. The antigen it recognizes is unknown. One base away there is no much larger clone; base qualities are not given. At the DNA level, this CDR3 is encoded by other sequences in the same sample as well. The data originate from a study of shared clonotypes between healthy human individuals (dated by TCRdb to the early 2020s). Background on the whole study: A few men and two women, aged 18 to 49 years, made up the cohort. Per donor, three plates each were used for CD4 naive and CD4 memory, two for CD8 naive, and one for CD8 memory. To estimate repertoire size and how much clonotype sharing occurs between individuals, the study deeply sequenced the blood TCR repertoires of several healthy adults. Different laboratories and diverse techniques were used to prepare libraries and sequence TCR repertoires, to increase sequencing depth and limit assay-specific biases. Between about 0.8 and 9.5 billion PBMCs per donor were obtained by leukapheresis. On the study overall, not on this receptor specifically: Sampling was limited to blood, and TCR repertoires in tissue likely differ from TCR repertoires in blood. Sharing across a few donors was observed for around 5% of naive CD4, under 4% of naive CD8, over 2% of memory CD4, and around 0.44% of memory CD8 clonotypes. The genetic and exposure-history diversity represented was limited by the small number of donors. Naive subsets generally had larger estimated clonotype richness than memory subsets did. Based on pairwise subsampling, the degree of clonotype sharing among donors was expected to be affected by sequencing depth. Compared with non-shared clonotypes, clonotypes shared by all four sorted-subset donors had higher generation probabilities. Even with the large sequencing depth, rarefaction of the sorted-subset datasets indicated that sequencing was incomplete.

CD8 naive samples consisted of CD45RO-negative cells that were positively selected for CCR7, yielding a CD45RA+CCR7+ population without TemRA cells. The donors were healthy, HIV-negative adults who had no recently reported acute infections or vaccinations. Only Caucasian adults living in Nashville, Tennessee, USA were represented among the donors. Blood was collected by leukapheresis, and PBMCs were isolated by Ficoll-Histopaque density gradient centrifugation and then cryopreserved in liquid nitrogen vapor phase. Analytical flow cytometry was used to check the purity and quantity of every magnetically sorted T cell population. From each sorted fraction, genomic DNA was isolated and quantified by UV absorbance on a Nanodrop 2000c. From its cysteine to its phenylalanine, the CDR3 spans 15 amino acids. Solely the CDR3 DNA is kept, with 45 bases framed from the first base. The germline V gene (reference sequence) provides CDR1 MNHEY and CDR2 SMNVEV. Here V drops 5 bases and J drops 5 bases, and the junction holds 9 bases not matched to any gene.

Using the deep immunoSEQ assay, multiplex PCR amplified TCR CDR3 regions from genomic DNA. For each cell subset, the extracted genomic DNA was distributed evenly across all wells of several immunoSEQ 96-well plates, and each plate served as one replicate. Each replicate PCR for sorted subsets received roughly 200 ng genomic DNA, equal to about 30,000 T cell genomes. Purified libraries were measured with a Qubit 3.0 fluorometer, size-checked on a Bioanalyzer 2100, and measured again with the KAPA Library Quantification kit. Each immunoSEQ 96-well plate was sequenced on its own single-read 150-cycle Illumina NextSeq 550 flow cell. From the authors' description of their analysis: The immunoSEQ output contained only junctional sequences without quality scores, so filtering could not match that applied to full-length reads. Sequences were annotated with PyIR, a Python wrapper for IgBLAST v1.9, using IMGT germline references to assign V/J genes and CDR3. Reads with weak V/J assignments (E-value above 1e-6), missing CDR3, stop codons, out-of-frame junctions, or ambiguous translated residues were removed. V3J clonotypes were defined as sequences sharing an identical inferred V gene, J gene, and CDR3 amino acid sequence. Percentage overlap between repertoires was computed as shared unique clonotypes divided by the size of the smaller repertoire. Richness of each repertoire was evaluated using RTK rarefaction, the Chao1 estimator, and Recon v2.1 estimates of unobserved clonotypes. For all TCRbeta clonotypes obtained by the gDNA method from a few donors, generation probabilities were computed with OLGA. The source is immuneACCESS, and TCRdb retained only in-frame sequences with V and J called. Part of the clones is not carried over; for the studies checked, unresolved V genes explain less than half of this, and the remainder is unexplained. The DNA was the basis for D and trimming; V, J and clone size are from that table. Present in this sample are roughly 2.1 million clones, 90% to 95% of which were seen just once. Jointly, the top ten make up under 2% of the sample.

Here the chain combines TRBV27 and TRBJ2-5, with TRBD1 identical over 9 junction bases. The source is a man younger than 35 in good health. Some clones in this sample may be carry-over from other donors' samples. Sequencing was carried out using naive CD8+ T cells from PBMCs. Per the publication, the cell subset or site label means: CD45RA+CCR7+. The CDR3: CASSLLGTGWETQYF. The nucleotide sequence reads as follows: TGTGCCAGCAGTCTCCTCGGGACAGGGTGGGAGACCCAGTACTTC.